Below, 19 T cell receptor beta chains from the same sample are listed, as sequenced in a study of cytotoxic CD8 clonotypes in ibrutinib-treated CLL. Sequencing used immunoSEQ multiplex PCR; TCRdb keeps in-frame clones, though not all of them. The sample lists about 140,000 clones; around 84% were seen once. Specimen: PBMCs, collected after 36 months of ibrutinib treatment. These receptors were taken from a human donor with chronic lymphocytic leukemia.

This chain joins TRBV6-5 and TRBJ1-1; D not resolved. The V end lost 0 bases, the J end lost 5 bases, and 7 bases lay between the germline ends. The germline V gene encodes CDR1 MNHEY and CDR2 SVGAGI. The CDR3 extends over 13 amino acids. In DNA, the CDR3 is TGTGCCAGCAGTTACTCGAGAGGGACTGAAGCTTTCTTT. Protein product: CASSYSRGTEAFF.

The chain links TRBV12-2 to TRBJ2-3; the table's D call, TRBD1, has no DNA check behind it. TRBV12-2 represents a pseudogene. The CDR3 loop spans 17 amino acids. The CDR3 loop reads CASRSRWGTATTDTQYF. In DNA form, the CDR3 reads TGTGCAAGTCGCTCTAGGTGGGGGACAGCAACCACAGATACGCAGTATTTT.

The rearrangement links TRBV13 to TRBJ1-1; TRBD1 aligns across 11 bases. The CDR3 runs 14 residues. Losses at the gene ends were 6 bases for V and 6 bases for J; bases not matched to a gene: 6. In germline, CDR1 is PRHDT, CDR2 FYEKMQ (reference sequence). CDR3 nucleotides: TGTGCCAGCAGACATGGACAGGGGGCTTCTGAAGCTTTCTTT. Encoded protein: CASRHGQGASEAFF.

As for this clone: Relative to the germline gene, one junction end is altered; a read error may explain this. The genes are TRBV5-3 and TRBJ2-2, with D possibly TRBD2 on 5 matching bases. TRBV5-3 carries the ORF label, with uncertain function. The length of the CDR3 is 15 residues. For the CDR3, the DNA is TGTGCCAGCAGCTACACGGGATCCTGGGCCGGGGAGCTGTTTTTT. The encoded protein is CASSYTGSWAGELFF.

The V call is TRBV25-1, the J call TRBJ1-6; no clear D. V lost 5 bases, J lost 0 bases, and 8 bases lay in between. The CDR3 has 15 residues. Germline V gene lookup returns CDR1 MGHDK and CDR2 SYGVNS. The CDR3 loop reads CASSRFGSYNSPLHF. The CDR3 DNA is TGTGCCAGCAGTAGATTCGGCTCCTATAATTCACCCCTCCACTTT.

This chain joins TRBV13 and TRBJ1-3, with no clear D. V lost 1 base to trimming and J lost 4 bases, with 5 bases between them. Looked up from germline, CDR1 is PRHDT and CDR2 is FYEKMQ (reference sequence). The CDR3 consists of 13 residues. CDR3 residues: CASSLVRGNTIYF. The CDR3 coding sequence is TGTGCCAGCAGCTTAGTTAGGGGAAACACCATATATTTT.

The chain combines TRBV4-1 with TRBJ1-5; 9 positions match TRBD1. Germline CDR1 is MGHRA and CDR2 is YSYEKL. The CDR3 extends over 14 amino acids. The J segment lost 6 bases and the V segment lost 3 bases, leaving 3 bases of the junction unmatched. CDR3 region: CASSQMTGGQPQHF. CDR3 bases: TGCGCCAGCAGCCAGATGACAGGGGGTCAGCCCCAGCATTTT.

This chain joins TRBV9 and TRBJ2-7; the D gene is possibly TRBD2 (5 bases). The V and J ends lost 0 bases and 6 bases respectively, with 7 bases between them. This CDR3 is 12 amino acids long. Germline V gene lookup returns CDR1 SGDLS and CDR2 YYNGEE. This chain's CDR3 is CASSVDGVEQYF. CDR3 DNA: TGTGCCAGCAGCGTAGACGGGGTCGAGCAGTACTTC.

As concerns this clone: Germline is not matched at one junction end, which may reflect a read error. V is TRBV7-8 and J is TRBJ2-7, with TRBD2 matching over 11 bases. This CDR3 comprises 15 residues. Germline-derived CDR1 and CDR2 are SGHVS and FQNEAQ. The CDR3 loop reads CASSLEGLAGYGQYF. In DNA form, the CDR3 reads TGTGCCAGCAGCTTAGAAGGACTAGCGGGTTACGGGCAGTACTTC.

V gene TRBV5-1 combines with J gene TRBJ2-3, with TRBD2 identical over 12 bases. The CDR3 covers 18 residues. Germline CDR1 is SGHRS and CDR2 is YFSETQ. V dropped 3 bases and J dropped 5; count of bases not matched to a gene: 13. CDR3 in amino acids: CASSSTSSGGAGGDTQYF. CDR3 nucleotides: TGCGCCAGCAGCTCCACCTCTAGCGGGGGGGCCGGTGGAGATACGCAGTATTTT.

The chain is built from TRBV6-1 and TRBJ2-1; D is perhaps TRBD2 (6 bases). The CDR3 consists of 15 residues. Deletions cut 7 bases from V and 4 bases from J, with 17 bases between. Per germline, CDR1 MNHNS and CDR2 SASEGT. CDR3 DNA: TGTGCCAGCACTGTAAGGGTACTAGCTTACAATGAGCAGTTCTTC. Its translation is CASTVRVLAYNEQFF.

This clone was seen many times. The J gene is TRBJ1-2, the V gene TRBV6-1; 7 bases line up with TRBD1. The CDR3 totals 14 residues. Looked up from germline, CDR1 is MNHNS and CDR2 is SASEGT. J lost 4 bases, V lost 3 bases, and 5 bases had no gene match. Here the CDR3 reads CASSEQGQSYGYTF. The CDR3 coding sequence is TGTGCCAGCAGTGAGCAGGGACAGTCCTATGGCTACACCTTC.

The rearrangement links TRBV12-5 to TRBJ2-7; the match to TRBD1 covers 10 bases. Losses at the gene ends were 4 bases for V and 11 bases for J; bases not matched to a gene: 11. The CDR3 loop spans 14 amino acids. Germline-derived CDR1 and CDR2 are LGHNT and FRNRAP. Here the CDR3 reads CASGSDRGRWMEYF. The CDR3 DNA reads TGTGCTAGTGGTTCCGACAGGGGGCGTTGGATGGAGTACTTC.

The chain links TRBV7-9 to TRBJ1-1; D is possibly TRBD1 (5 bases). CDR1 is SEHNR and CDR2 is FQNEAQ in the germline V gene (reference sequence). Trimming pared 5 bases from V and 5 bases from J, leaving 15 bases between. The CDR3 length is 14 residues. The chain's CDR3 is CASSPPLEGTEAFF. In DNA form, the CDR3 reads TGTGCCAGCAGCCCTCCCCTGGAGGGGACTGAAGCTTTCTTT.

This clone was seen once. This chain links TRBV28 with TRBJ2-7, with TRBD1 matching over 8 bases. CDR3 size: 14 residues. CDR1 MDHEN and CDR2 SYDVKM come from the germline V gene. V shed 7 bases and J 2 bases; nucleotides not matched to a gene: 7. CDR3 bases: TGTGCCAGCACCCCTCAGGGGGCGACCTACGAGCAGTACTTC. Encoded protein: CASTPQGATYEQYF.

The chain employs TRBV18 and TRBJ2-7, with D perhaps matching TRBD1 or TRBD2 (5 bases each). Germline V gene sequence: CDR1 KGHSH, CDR2 LQKENI. V dropped 2 bases and J dropped 9 bases, with 20 bases sitting between them. The CDR3 extends over 15 amino acids. CDR3 protein: CASSPIYGTREGQYF. The CDR3 DNA is TGTGCCAGCTCACCAATATACGGGACCCGGGAAGGGCAGTACTTC.

The V call is TRBV28, the J call TRBJ2-5; D is possibly TRBD1 or TRBD2 (5 bases each). Between the trimmed V and J ends, which lost 3 bases and 1 base, there was a span of 12 bases. This CDR3 is 15 amino acids long. In germline, CDR1 is MDHEN, CDR2 SYDVKM. The CDR3 DNA is TGTGCCAGCAGTTTTGGGACCACGGGCCAAGAGACCCAGTACTTC. The encoded protein is CASSFGTTGQETQYF.

The chain is built from TRBV9 and TRBJ1-1; D uncertain. Germline CDR1 SGDLS, CDR2 YYNGEE. This CDR3 has 13 amino acids. The germline V and J ends were trimmed by 0 bases and 4 bases, with 7 bases remaining between them. CDR3 sequence: CASSVALFTEAFF. CDR3 DNA: TGTGCCAGCAGCGTAGCTCTTTTCACTGAAGCTTTCTTT.

In this sample, this clone turned up a few times. The chain combines TRBV2 with TRBJ1-6; no reliable D call. CDR1 is SNHLY, CDR2 FYNNEI, per germline. The CDR3 has 11 residues. Trimming removed 6 bases at V and 10 bases at J, with 7 bases between. CDR3 sequence reads: CASRETSPLHF. Written as DNA, the CDR3 is TGTGCCAGCAGGGAAACATCACCCCTCCACTTT.